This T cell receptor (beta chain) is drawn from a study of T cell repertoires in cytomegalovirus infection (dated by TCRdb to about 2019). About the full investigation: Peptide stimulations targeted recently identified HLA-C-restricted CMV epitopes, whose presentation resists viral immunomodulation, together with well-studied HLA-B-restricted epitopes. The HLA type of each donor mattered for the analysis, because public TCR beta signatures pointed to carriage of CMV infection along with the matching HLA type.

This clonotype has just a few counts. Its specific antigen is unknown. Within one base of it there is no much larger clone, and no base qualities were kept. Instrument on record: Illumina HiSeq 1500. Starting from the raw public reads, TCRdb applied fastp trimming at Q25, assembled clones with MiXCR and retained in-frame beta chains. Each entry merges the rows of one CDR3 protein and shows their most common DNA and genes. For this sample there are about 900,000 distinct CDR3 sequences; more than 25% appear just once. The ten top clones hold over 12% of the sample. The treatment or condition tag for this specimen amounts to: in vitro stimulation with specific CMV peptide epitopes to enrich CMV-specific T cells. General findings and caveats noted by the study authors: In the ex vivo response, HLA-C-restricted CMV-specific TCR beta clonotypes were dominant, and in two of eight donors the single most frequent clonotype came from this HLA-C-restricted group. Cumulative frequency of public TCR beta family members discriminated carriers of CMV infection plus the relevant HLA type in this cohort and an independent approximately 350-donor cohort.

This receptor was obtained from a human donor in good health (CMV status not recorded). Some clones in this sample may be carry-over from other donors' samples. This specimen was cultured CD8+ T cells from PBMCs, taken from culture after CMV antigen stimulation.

The nucleotide sequence reads TGTGCCAGCAGTTTAGCGGTGTTCTCCTACAATGAGCAGTTCTTC. It translates to CASSLAVFSYNEQFF. The chain employs TRBV12-3 or TRBV12-4 and TRBJ2-1; there is no confident call for the D gene. The CDR3 runs 15 residues from the cysteine to the phenylalanine. Only CDR3 DNA remains: 45 bases, in frame from the first base. V loses 0 bases, J loses 0 bases, and the germline ends lie 6 bases apart.